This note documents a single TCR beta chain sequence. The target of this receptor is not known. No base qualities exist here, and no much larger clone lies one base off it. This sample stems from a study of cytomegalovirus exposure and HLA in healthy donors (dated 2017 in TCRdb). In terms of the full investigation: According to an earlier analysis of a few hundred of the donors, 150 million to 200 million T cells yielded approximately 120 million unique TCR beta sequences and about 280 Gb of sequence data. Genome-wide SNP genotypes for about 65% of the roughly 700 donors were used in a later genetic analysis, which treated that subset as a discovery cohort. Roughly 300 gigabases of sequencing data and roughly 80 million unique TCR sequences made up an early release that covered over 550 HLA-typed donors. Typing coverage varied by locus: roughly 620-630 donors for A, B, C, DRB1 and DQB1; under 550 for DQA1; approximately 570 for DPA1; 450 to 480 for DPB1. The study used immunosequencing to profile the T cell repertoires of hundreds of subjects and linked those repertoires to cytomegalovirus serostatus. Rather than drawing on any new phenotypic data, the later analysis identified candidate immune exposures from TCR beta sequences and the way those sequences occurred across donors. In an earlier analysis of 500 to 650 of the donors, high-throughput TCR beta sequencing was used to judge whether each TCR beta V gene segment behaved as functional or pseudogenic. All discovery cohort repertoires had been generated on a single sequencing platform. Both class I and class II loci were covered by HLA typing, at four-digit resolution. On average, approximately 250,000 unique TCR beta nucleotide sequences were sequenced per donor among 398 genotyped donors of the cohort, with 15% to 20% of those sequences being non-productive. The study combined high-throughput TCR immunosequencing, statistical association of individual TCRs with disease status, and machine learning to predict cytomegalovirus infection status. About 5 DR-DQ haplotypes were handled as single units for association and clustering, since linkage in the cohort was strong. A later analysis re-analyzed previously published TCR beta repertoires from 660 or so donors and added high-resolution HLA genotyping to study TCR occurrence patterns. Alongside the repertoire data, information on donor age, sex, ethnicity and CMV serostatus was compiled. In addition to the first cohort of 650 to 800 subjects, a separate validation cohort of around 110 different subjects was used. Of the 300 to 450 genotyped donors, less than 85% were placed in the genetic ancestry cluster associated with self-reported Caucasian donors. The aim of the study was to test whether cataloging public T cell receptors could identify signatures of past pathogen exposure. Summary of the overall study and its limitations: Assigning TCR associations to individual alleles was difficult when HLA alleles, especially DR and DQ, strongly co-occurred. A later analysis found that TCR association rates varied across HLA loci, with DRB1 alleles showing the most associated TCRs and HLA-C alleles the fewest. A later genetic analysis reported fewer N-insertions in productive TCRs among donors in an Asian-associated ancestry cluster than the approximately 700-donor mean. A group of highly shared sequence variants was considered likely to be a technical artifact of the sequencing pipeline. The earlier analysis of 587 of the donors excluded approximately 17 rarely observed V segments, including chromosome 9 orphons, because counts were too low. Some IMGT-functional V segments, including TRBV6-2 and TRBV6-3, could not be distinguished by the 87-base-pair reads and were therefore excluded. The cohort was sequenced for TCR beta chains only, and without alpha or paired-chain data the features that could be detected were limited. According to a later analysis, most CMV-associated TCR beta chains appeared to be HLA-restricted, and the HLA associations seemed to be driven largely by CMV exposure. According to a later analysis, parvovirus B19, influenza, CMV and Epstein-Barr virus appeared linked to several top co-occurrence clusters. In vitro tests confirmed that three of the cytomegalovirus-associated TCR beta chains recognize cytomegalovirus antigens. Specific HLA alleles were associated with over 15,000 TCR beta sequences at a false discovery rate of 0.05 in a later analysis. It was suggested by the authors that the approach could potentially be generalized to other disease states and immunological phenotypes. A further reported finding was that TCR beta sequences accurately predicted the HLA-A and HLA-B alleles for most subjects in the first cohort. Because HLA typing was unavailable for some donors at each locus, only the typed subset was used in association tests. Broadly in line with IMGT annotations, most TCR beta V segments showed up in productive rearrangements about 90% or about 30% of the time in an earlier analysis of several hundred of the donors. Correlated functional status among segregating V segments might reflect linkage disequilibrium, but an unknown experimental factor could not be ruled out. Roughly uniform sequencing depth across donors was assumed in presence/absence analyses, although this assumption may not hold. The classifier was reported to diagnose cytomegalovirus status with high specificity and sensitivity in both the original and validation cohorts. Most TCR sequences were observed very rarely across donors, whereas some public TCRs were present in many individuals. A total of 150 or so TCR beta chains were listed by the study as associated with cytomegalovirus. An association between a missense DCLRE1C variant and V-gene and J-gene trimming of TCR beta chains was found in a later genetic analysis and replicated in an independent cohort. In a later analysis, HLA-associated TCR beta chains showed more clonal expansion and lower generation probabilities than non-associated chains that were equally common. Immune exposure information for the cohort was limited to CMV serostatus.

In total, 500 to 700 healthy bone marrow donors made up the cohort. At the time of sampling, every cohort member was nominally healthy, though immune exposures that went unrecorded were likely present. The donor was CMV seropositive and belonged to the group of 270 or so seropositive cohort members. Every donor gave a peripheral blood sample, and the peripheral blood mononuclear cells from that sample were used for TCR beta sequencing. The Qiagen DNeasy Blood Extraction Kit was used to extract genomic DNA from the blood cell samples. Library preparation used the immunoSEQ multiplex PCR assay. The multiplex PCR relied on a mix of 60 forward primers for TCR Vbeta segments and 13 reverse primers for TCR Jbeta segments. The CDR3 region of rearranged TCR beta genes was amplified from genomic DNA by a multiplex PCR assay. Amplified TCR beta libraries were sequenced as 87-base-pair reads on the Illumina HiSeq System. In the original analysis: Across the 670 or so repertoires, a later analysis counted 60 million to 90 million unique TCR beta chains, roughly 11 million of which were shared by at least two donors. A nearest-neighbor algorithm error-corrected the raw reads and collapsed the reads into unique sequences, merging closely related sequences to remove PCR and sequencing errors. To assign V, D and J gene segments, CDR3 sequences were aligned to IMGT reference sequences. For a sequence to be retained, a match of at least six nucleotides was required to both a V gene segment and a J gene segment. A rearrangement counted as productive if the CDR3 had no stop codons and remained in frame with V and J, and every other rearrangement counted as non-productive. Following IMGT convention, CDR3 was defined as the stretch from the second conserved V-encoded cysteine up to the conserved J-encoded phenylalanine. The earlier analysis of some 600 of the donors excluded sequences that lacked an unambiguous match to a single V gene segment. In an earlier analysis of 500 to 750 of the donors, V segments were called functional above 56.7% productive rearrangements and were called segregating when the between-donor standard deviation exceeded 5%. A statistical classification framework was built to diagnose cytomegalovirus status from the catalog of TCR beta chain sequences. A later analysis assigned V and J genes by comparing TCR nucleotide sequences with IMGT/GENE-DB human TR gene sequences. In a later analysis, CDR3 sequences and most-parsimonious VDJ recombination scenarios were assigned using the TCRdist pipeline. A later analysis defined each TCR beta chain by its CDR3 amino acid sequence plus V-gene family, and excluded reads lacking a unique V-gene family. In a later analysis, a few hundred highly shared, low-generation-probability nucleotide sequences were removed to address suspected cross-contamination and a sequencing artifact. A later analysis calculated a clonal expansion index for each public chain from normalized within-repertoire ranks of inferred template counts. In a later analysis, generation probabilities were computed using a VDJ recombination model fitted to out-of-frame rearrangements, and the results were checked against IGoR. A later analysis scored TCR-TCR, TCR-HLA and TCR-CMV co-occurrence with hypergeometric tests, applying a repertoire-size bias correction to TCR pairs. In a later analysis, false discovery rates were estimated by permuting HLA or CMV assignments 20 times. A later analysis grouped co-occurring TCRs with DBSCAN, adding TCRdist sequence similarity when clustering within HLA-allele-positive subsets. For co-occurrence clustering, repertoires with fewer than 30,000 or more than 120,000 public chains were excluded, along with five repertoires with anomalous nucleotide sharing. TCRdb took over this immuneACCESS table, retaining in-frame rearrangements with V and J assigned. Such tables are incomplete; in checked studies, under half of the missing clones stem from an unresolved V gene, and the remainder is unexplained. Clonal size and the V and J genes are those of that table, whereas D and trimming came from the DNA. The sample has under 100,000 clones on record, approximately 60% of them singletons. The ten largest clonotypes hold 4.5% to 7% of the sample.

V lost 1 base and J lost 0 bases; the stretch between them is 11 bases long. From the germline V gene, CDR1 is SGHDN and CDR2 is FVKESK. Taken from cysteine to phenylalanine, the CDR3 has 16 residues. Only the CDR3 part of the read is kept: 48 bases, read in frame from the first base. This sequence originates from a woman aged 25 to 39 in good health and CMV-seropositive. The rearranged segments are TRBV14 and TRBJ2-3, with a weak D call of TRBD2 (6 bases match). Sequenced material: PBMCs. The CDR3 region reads CASSQGRGGSTDTQYF. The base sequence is TGTGCCAGCAGCCAAGGGAGGGGCGGTAGCACAGATACGCAGTATTTT.